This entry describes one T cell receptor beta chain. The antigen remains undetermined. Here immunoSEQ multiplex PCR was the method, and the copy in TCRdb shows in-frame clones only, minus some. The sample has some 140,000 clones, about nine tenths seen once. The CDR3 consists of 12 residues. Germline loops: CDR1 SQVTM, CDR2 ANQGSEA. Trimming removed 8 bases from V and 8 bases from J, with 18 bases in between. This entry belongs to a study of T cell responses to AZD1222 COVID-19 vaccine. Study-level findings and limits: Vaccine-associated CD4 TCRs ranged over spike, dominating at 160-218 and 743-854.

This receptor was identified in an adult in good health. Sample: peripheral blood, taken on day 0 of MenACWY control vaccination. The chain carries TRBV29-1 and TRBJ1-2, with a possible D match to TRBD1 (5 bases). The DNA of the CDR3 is TGCAGCAGCTACCAGGGTACGAGGGGCTACACCTTC. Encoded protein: CSSYQGTRGYTF.